These 28 T cell receptor beta chains originate from one sample sequenced in a study of pediatric ulcerative colitis. The table came from immunoSEQ multiplex PCR; TCRdb's copy has only in-frame clones and leaves some out. The table includes tens of thousands of clones, 87% detected once. The sample was blood. The receptors were gathered from a boy aged 5-17 years who was a control in a study of pediatric ulcerative colitis.

With regard to this clone: One end of the junction fails to match germline, which may point to a read error. The rearrangement uses TRBV28 and TRBJ2-1, with 9 nucleotides matching TRBD2. This CDR3 is built from 15 residues. Germline V gene data show CDR1 as MDHEN and CDR2 as SYDVKM. CDR3 DNA: TGTGTCAGCAGTGCCACTAGCGGGTATTACAATGAGCAGTTCTTC. Residues: CVSSATSGYYNEQFF.

This clone was detected only a few times. The chain couples TRBV27 to TRBJ1-5, with unresolved D. From germline, CDR1 is MNHEY and CDR2 SMNVEV (reference sequence). The CDR3 has 13 amino acids. The V and J ends lost 6 bases and 7 bases respectively, with 13 bases between them. CDR3 sequence reads: CASSLSRRQPQHF. CDR3 nucleotides: TGTGCCAGCAGCCTGAGCCGGAGGCAGCCCCAGCATTTT.

The CDR3 DNA follows: TGTGCCACCAGCAGGAACTCCGGACTAGCGGACAATGAGCAGTTCTTC. Translated: CATSRNSGLADNEQFF. V usage is TRBV15 and J usage is TRBJ2-1, with 10 bases fitting TRBD2. Trimming took 3 bases from V and 5 from J; bases not matched to a gene: 7. The CDR3 extends over 16 amino acids. In germline, CDR1 is LNHNV, CDR2 YYDKDF (reference sequence).

The chain has TRBV15 and TRBJ2-7; 14 bases are shared with TRBD2. CDR1 and CDR2 (germline): LNHNV, YYDKDF (reference sequence). V dropped 4 bases and J dropped 3; count of bases not matched to a gene: 2. The CDR3 is 15 residues long. CDR3 amino acids: CATSTGTSGSYEQYF. The CDR3 nucleotides are TGTGCCACCAGCACGGGGACTAGCGGGAGCTACGAGCAGTACTTC.

This clone was seen a handful of times. The chain has TRBV9 and TRBJ2-3, with 10 bases aligning to TRBD2. After removal of 4 bases from V and 1 base from J, the junction contained 0 bases not matched to a gene. Germline loops: CDR1 SGDLS, CDR2 YYNGEE. The CDR3 has 14 residues. As DNA, the CDR3 is TGTGCCAGCAGCCTAGCGGGGGGCACAGATACGCAGTATTTT. Translated, it gives CASSLAGGTDTQYF.

The chain joins TRBV13 to TRBJ2-6, with D perhaps TRBD1 (7 bases). The CDR3 consists of 18 residues. The V gene's germline CDR1 is PRHDT and CDR2 FYEKMQ (reference sequence). The V end lost 4 bases, the J end lost 0 bases, and 16 bases lay between the germline ends. CDR3 protein: CASSSAGQSYSGANVLTF. The CDR3 DNA follows: TGTGCCAGCAGCTCGGCGGGACAGAGCTACTCTGGGGCCAACGTCCTGACTTTC.

Note on this clone: The sample holds other DNA sequences that translate to the same CDR3. The chain links TRBV10-3 to TRBJ1-1; 7 nucleotides line up with TRBD1. Germline V gene lookup returns CDR1 ENHRY and CDR2 SYGVKD. J gave up 1 base and V 3 bases, and 2 bases lay outside the gene matches. This CDR3 is 14 amino acids long. In DNA form, the CDR3 reads TGTGCCATCAGTGACGGGACAGAGAACACTGAAGCTTTCTTT. Amino acids: CAISDGTENTEAFF.

The chain couples TRBV2 to TRBJ2-1; 7 bases are a match to TRBD2. This CDR3 region has 14 residues. The V segment lost 8 bases and the J segment 8 bases; nucleotides outside the gene matches: 12. The germline V gene has CDR1 SNHLY and CDR2 FYNNEI. The CDR3 region is CASGIAGEIDEQFF. The DNA for the CDR3 is TGTGCCAGCGGGATAGCGGGCGAGATCGATGAGCAGTTCTTC.

The rearrangement links TRBV11-3 to TRBJ2-3; possibly TRBD2 for D (5 bases). The germline V and J ends were trimmed by 0 bases and 0 bases, with 7 bases remaining between them. CDR1 is SGHNT, CDR2 YENEEA, per germline. This CDR3 is 15 amino acids long. CDR3 residues: CASSLDPGSTDTQYF. The CDR3 DNA sequence: TGTGCCAGCAGCTTAGATCCGGGGAGCACAGATACGCAGTATTTT.

The chain has TRBV7-3 and TRBJ2-1, with TRBD2 identical over 10 bases. V was clipped by 6 bases and J by 1 base; unmatched bases: 3. Germline CDR1 is SGHTA and CDR2 is FQGTGA. The CDR3 runs 15 residues. The CDR3 coding sequence is TGTGCCAGCAGTCTTAGCGGGGGGTCCTACAATGAGCAGTTCTTC. Protein sequence: CASSLSGGSYNEQFF.

This clone was recorded a few times. V usage is TRBV6-1 and J usage is TRBJ2-7; D is perhaps TRBD1 (5 bases). V was clipped by 1 base and J by 3 bases, with 7 bases between them. Germline CDR1 is MNHNS and CDR2 is SASEGT. The CDR3 is 13 residues long. The CDR3 DNA is TGTGCCAGCAGTGAAGACAGGAGCTACGAGCAGTACTTC. This translates into CASSEDRSYEQYF.

This CDR3 reads CATRTGPSYEQYF. The CDR3 DNA reads as TGTGCCACCAGGACAGGTCCTTCCTACGAGCAGTACTTC. The chain couples TRBV6-5 to TRBJ2-7; 7 nucleotides agree with TRBD1. Germline V gives CDR1 MNHEY, CDR2 SVGAGI. This CDR3 contains 13 residues. Trimming took 10 bases from V and 1 from J; bases not matched to a gene: 7.

V and J are TRBV9 and TRBJ2-5; the D gene is possibly TRBD2 (6 bases). CDR1 and CDR2 from the germline V gene are SGDLS and YYNGEE. The CDR3 length is 15 residues. V lost 0 bases and J 5 bases, leaving 14 bases between the germline ends. CDR3 region: CASSVGRDTQETQYF. The CDR3 DNA reads as TGTGCCAGCAGCGTAGGGAGGGATACCCAGGAGACCCAGTACTTC. Using reference TRBV9 and TRBJ2-5 for the parts outside the CDR3, the full variable domain is DSGVTQTPKHLITATGQRVTLRCSPRSGDLSVYWYQQSLDQGLQFLIQYYNGEERAKGNILERFSAQQFPDLHSELNLSSLELGDSALYFCASSVGRDTQETQYFGPGTRLLVL.

The rearrangement joins TRBV30 to TRBJ1-2, with a weak D call TRBD1 (5 bases). V shed 2 bases and J shed 2 bases, with 12 bases lying between them. There are 14 residues in the CDR3. Germline-derived CDR1 and CDR2 are GTSNPN and SVGIG (reference sequence). As DNA, the CDR3 is TGTGCCTGGAGTCCCGACAGACACAACTATGGCTACACCTTC. Its translation: CAWSPDRHNYGYTF. Full variable domain (outside the CDR3, taken from reference TRBV30 and TRBJ1-2): SQTIHQWPATLVQPVGSPLSLECTVEGTSNPNLYWYRQAAGRGLQLLFYSVGIGQISSEVPQNLSASRPQDRQFILSSKKLLLSDSGFYLCAWSPDRHNYGYTFGSGTRLTVV.

The V call is TRBV25-1, the J call TRBJ2-7, with a tentative D call TRBD2 (6 bases). This CDR3 is built from 14 residues. V lost 5 bases and J 4 bases, leaving 15 bases between the germline ends. Germline values: CDR1 MGHDK, CDR2 SYGVNS. CDR3 in DNA: TGTGCCAGCAGTACTACCGGGACTGTATACGAGCAGTACTTC. It translates to CASSTTGTVYEQYF.

The chain links TRBV4-3 to TRBJ2-3, with a tentative D call TRBD2 (5 bases). Germline V gives CDR1 LGHNA, CDR2 YSLEER. The V gene lost 4 bases and the J gene lost 6 bases, with 14 bases spanning the gap. The CDR3 is 14 residues long. The CDR3 DNA follows: TGCGCCAGCAGCCTAGGACTCGGGCAGGATACGCAGTATTTT. Encoded protein: CASSLGLGQDTQYF.

This rearrangement joins TRBV4-3 to TRBJ2-2; D gene uncertain. Germline V gene sequence: CDR1 LGHNA, CDR2 YSLEER. Trimming removed 4 bases from V and 6 bases from J, with 9 bases in between. The CDR3 covers 13 residues. CDR3 in amino acids: CASSPDFAGELFF. The DNA of the CDR3 is TGCGCCAGCAGCCCAGATTTCGCCGGGGAGCTGTTTTTT.

V gene TRBV5-4 combines with J gene TRBJ2-1, with D perhaps TRBD1 or TRBD2 (5 bases each). V dropped 0 bases and J dropped 0 bases, with 16 bases sitting between them. There are 18 residues in the CDR3. Germline CDR1 SGHNT, CDR2 YYREEE (reference sequence). DNA for the CDR3: TGTGCCAGCAGCTTGGATATGGGTGGGGGAAGCTCCTACAATGAGCAGTTCTTC. Its translation: CASSLDMGGGSSYNEQFF.

This clone was picked up a small number of times. CDR3 DNA: TGTGCCAGCAGCTTTTTACAGGGGAGGGACGGCTACACCTTC. Its translation is CASSFLQGRDGYTF. The chain links TRBV13 to TRBJ1-2; 7 nucleotides line up with TRBD1. V lost 3 bases, J lost 8 bases, and 9 bases stayed unmatched. This CDR3 comprises 14 residues. Looked up from germline, CDR1 is PRHDT and CDR2 is FYEKMQ (reference sequence). Complete variable domain (other parts from reference TRBV13 and TRBJ1-2): AAGVIQSPRHLIKEKRETATLKCYPIPRHDTVYWYQQGPGQDPQFLISFYEKMQSDKGSIPDRFSAQQFSDYHSELNMSSLELGDSALYFCASSFLQGRDGYTFGSGTRLTVV.

In regard to this clone: Sequence at one end of the junction differs from germline and may be a read error. The sample has other DNA sequences that encode this CDR3 too. The CDR3 coding sequence is TGTGCCAGCAGCTTCGCAGGGGAAGAAACCCAGTACTTC. It translates to CASSFAGEETQYF. The gene calls are TRBV7-2 and TRBJ2-5; D may be TRBD1 (6 bases). The V gene's germline CDR1 is SGHTA and CDR2 FQGNSA. The CDR3 runs to 13 residues.

This clone was seen more than once but under ten times. V is TRBV5-4 and J is TRBJ2-7; 7 nucleotides agree with TRBD1. CDR3 length: 14 residues. The germline gives CDR1 SGHNT, CDR2 YYREEE (reference sequence). Trimming at V came to 4 bases and at J to 2 bases, leaving 6 bases not matched to a gene. The CDR3 sequence: CASSPLDRAYEQYF. The CDR3 DNA is TGTGCCAGCAGCCCCCTTGACAGGGCCTACGAGCAGTACTTC.

J is TRBJ1-2 and V is TRBV19, with D hard to call. The CDR3 sequence is 11 residues long. Trimming stripped 5 bases from V and 8 bases from J, with 9 bases between. The V gene's germline CDR1 is LNHDA and CDR2 SQIVND (reference sequence). CDR3 bases: TGTGCCAGTAGTCAGGCGATGGGCTACACCTTC. Protein product: CASSQAMGYTF.

The chain recombines TRBV15 with TRBJ1-3; 9 bases are a match to TRBD1. The germline gives CDR1 LNHNV, CDR2 YYDKDF (reference sequence). V was pared by 3 bases and J by 0 bases, with 9 bases of the junction left unmatched. This CDR3 is 18 amino acids long. CDR3 in amino acids: CATSSTGTGQTSGNTIYF. CDR3 in DNA: TGTGCCACCAGCAGTACCGGGACAGGGCAAACCTCTGGAAACACCATATATTTT.

This chain links TRBV21-1 with TRBJ1-6; the tabulated D call, TRBD1, remains unverified against the DNA. TRBV21-1 is assigned pseudogene status. The CDR3 spans 15 residues. CDR3: CASSKRGTGNSPLHF. CDR3 coding DNA: TGTGCCAGCAGCAAAAGGGGGACAGGGAACTCACCCCTCCACTTT.

This chain links TRBV6-4 with TRBJ1-2; unclear D gene. This CDR3 contains 13 residues. Germline V lookup: CDR1 MRHNA, CDR2 SNTAGT. V lost 2 bases and J lost 8, with 12 bases in between. CDR3 protein: CASSDTELGGYTF. CDR3 sequence (DNA): TGTGCCAGCAGTGACACGGAGTTGGGAGGCTACACCTTC.

The V call is TRBV7-2, the J call TRBJ1-2, with no clear D. The CDR3 extends over 16 amino acids. Germline V CDR1 and CDR2: SGHTA, FQGNSA. Between the trimmed V and J ends, which lost 3 bases and 0 bases, there was a span of 14 bases. CDR3 sequence reads: CASSFSRKQTNYGYTF. Here the CDR3 DNA reads TGTGCCAGCAGCTTCTCAAGAAAACAAACTAACTATGGCTACACCTTC.

This clone was observed a handful of times. The chain recombines TRBV7-6 with TRBJ1-5; maybe TRBD1 (6 bases). The CDR3 totals 17 residues. Trimming removed 5 bases from V and 2 bases from J, with 19 bases in between. From germline, CDR1 is SGHVS and CDR2 FNYEAQ. CDR3 sequence: CASSARRGVGGNQPQHF. Written as DNA, the CDR3 is TGTGCCAGCAGCGCACGTAGGGGGGTAGGTGGCAATCAGCCCCAGCATTTT. Together with reference TRBV7-6 and TRBJ1-5, the CDR3 gives the full variable domain: GAGVSQSPRYKVTKRGQDVALRCDPISGHVSLYWYRQALGQGPEFLTYFNYEAQQDKSGLPNDRFSAERPEGSISTLTIQRTEQRDSAMYRCASSARRGVGGNQPQHFGDGTRLSIL.

V is TRBV7-9 and J is TRBJ2-1; tentatively, D is TRBD1 or TRBD2 (7 bases each). Germline CDR1 SEHNR, CDR2 FQNEAQ (reference sequence). With 0 bases removed from V and 2 bases from J, the gap between germline ends came to 17 bases. The CDR3 is made up of 18 amino acids. The CDR3 protein is CASSLAGRGLAAYNEQFF. CDR3 nucleotides: TGTGCCAGCAGCTTAGCCGGTAGGGGGCTAGCGGCCTACAATGAGCAGTTCTTC.